The clone carrying this T cell receptor beta chain has just a few counts. Per germline, CDR1 MDHEN and CDR2 SYDVKM. The CDR3 length is 13 residues. Trimming shortened V by 5 bases and J by 10 bases, and 15 bases separated the two germline ends. Per the original methods: Estimation of nucleated cell counts relied on the amplification of reference gene primers. Libraries were prepared by immunoSEQ multiplex PCR; TCRdb keeps only in-frame clonotypes and omits some of them. Clonal size and the V and J genes are those of that table, whereas D and trimming came from the DNA. Of about 220,000 clones in the sample, 75% to 85% were seen once. These data are taken from a study of blood T cell repertoires in COVID-19.

The genes are TRBV28 and TRBJ1-5, with D perhaps matching TRBD1 (5 bases). The sequencing sample was made of peripheral blood. The source of this sequence is a human donor in a cohort sampled during active COVID-19. The DNA for the CDR3 is TGTGCCAGCAGTACACAGGTAGGGACTCCCCAGCATTTT. Protein: CASSTQVGTPQHF.